This T cell receptor beta chain was found in a study of PD-1 blockade in classical Hodgkin lymphoma. General study findings and limits: No one has yet defined what causes the repertoire differences, which may be disease activity or prior therapy. Reports described newly diagnosed patients as having lower baseline TCR diversity than healthy donors.

With regard to this clone: Its target is not known.

This table comes from immunoSEQ multiplex PCR, and its TCRdb copy is limited to in-frame clones, with some not included. This sample carries around 10,000 clones, about nine tenths of them seen once, and the ten largest clones take approximately 8.4%. Germline CDR1 and CDR2: LNHDA and SQIVND (reference sequence). The CDR3 has 13 amino acids. Trimming took 2 bases from V and 3 from J, leaving 8 bases between them. Time point denoted: newly diagnosed, previously untreated cHL patient sample. Magnetic negative selection was used to purify CD8+ T cells from thawed PBMCs. Investigators turned to newly diagnosed, untreated classical Hodgkin lymphoma PBMCs for comparison.

V gene TRBV19 combines with J gene TRBJ2-7, with D uncertain. Material for sequencing was CD8+ T cells from blood. This clonotype was sampled from a human donor with classical Hodgkin lymphoma. This chain's CDR3 is CASSISQFYEQYF. In nucleotides, the CDR3 is TGTGCCAGTAGTATAAGCCAGTTCTACGAGCAGTACTTC.